This T cell receptor beta chain appears in the sequencing data of a study of cytomegalovirus exposure and HLA in healthy donors. Study details: HLA-typed donors were the source of around 87 million unique TCRs, which an early data release held. Study findings and constraints: A later analysis showed HLA-associated TCR beta chains outstripping equally common others in clonal expansion. Most TCR beta V segments were productive about 87% or about 30% of the time in an earlier analysis.

60 Vbeta and 13 Jbeta primers were used in PCR. TCRdb's table, derived via immunoSEQ multiplex PCR, lists solely in-frame clones and lacks some. The sample has 110,000 to 150,000 clones, over 60% seen once; the top ten hold roughly 2.1%. CDR1 and CDR2 (germline): SNHLY, FYNNEI. V lost 4 bases, J lost 5 bases, and 15 bases lay in between. This CDR3 is 15 amino acids long. As to this clone: The target antigen is unknown.

Source material: PBMCs. The chain carries TRBV2 and TRBJ1-5, with a possible D match to TRBD1 (6 bases). This TCR was recovered from a man aged 35 to 55 in good health and CMV-seronegative. The DNA for the CDR3 is TGTGCCAGCAGTGTTAGCACAGGGAACCATCAGCCCCAGCATTTT. Translating it yields CASSVSTGNHQPQHF.